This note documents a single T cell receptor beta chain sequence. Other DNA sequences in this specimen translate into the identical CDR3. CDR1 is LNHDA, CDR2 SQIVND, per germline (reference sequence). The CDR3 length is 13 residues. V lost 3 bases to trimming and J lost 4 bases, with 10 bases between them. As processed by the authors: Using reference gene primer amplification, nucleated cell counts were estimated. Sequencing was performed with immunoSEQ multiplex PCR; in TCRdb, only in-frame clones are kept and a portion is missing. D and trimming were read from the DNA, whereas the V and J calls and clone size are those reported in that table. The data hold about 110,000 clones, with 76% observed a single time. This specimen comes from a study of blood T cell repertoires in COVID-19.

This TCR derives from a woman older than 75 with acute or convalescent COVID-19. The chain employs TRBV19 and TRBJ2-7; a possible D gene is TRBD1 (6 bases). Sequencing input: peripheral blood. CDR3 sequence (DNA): TGTGCCAGTAGTATCGCAGGGGATTACGAGCAGTACTTC. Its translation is CASSIAGDYEQYF.